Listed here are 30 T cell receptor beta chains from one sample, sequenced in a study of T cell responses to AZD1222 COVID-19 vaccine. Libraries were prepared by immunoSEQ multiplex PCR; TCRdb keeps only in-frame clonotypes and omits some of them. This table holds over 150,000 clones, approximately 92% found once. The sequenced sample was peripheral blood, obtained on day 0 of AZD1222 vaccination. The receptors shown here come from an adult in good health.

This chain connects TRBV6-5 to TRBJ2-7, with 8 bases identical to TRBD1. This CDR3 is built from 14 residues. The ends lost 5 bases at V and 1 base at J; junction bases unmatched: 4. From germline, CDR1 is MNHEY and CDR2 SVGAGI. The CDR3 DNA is TGTGCCAGCAGTAACGGACAGGGTTCCTACGAGCAGTACTTC. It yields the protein CASSNGQGSYEQYF.

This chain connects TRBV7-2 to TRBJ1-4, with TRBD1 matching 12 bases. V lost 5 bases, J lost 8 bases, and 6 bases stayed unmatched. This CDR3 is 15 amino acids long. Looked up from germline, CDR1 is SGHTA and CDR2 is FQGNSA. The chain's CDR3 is CASSRGQGAQEKLFF. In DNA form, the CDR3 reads TGTGCCAGCAGCCGGGGACAGGGGGCACAGGAAAAACTGTTTTTT.

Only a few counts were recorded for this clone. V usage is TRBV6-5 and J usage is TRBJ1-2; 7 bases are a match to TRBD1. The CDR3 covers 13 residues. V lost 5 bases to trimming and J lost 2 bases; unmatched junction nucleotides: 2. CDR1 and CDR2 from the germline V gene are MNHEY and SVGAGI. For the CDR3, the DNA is TGTGCCAGCAGTCCAGGGGGAAACTATGGCTACACCTTC. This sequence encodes CASSPGGNYGYTF.

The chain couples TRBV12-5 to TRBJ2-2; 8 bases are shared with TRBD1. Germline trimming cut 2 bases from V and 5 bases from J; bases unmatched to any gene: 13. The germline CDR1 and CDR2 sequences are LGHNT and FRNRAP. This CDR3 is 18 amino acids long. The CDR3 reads CASGLLPGTGQRTGELFF. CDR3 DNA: TGTGCTAGTGGTTTGCTCCCCGGGACAGGCCAGAGAACCGGGGAGCTGTTTTTT. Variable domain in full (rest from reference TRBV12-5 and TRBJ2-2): DARVTQTPRHKVTEMGQEVTMRCQPILGHNTVFWYRQTMMQGLELLAYFRNRAPLDDSGMPKDRFSAEMPDATLATLKIQPSEPRDSAVYFCASGLLPGTGQRTGELFFGEGSRLTVL.

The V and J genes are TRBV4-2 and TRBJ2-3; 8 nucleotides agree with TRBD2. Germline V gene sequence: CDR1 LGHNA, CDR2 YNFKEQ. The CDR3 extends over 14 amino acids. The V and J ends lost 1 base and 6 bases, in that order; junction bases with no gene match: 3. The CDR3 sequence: CASSQAGGTDTQYF. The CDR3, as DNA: TGTGCCAGCAGCCAAGCGGGAGGGACGGATACGCAGTATTTT.

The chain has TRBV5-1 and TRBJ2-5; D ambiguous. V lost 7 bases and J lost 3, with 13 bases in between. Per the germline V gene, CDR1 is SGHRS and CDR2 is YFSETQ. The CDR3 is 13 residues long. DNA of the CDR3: TGCGCCAGCCGGTCCTTGGTGGAAGAGACCCAGTACTTC. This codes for CASRSLVEETQYF.

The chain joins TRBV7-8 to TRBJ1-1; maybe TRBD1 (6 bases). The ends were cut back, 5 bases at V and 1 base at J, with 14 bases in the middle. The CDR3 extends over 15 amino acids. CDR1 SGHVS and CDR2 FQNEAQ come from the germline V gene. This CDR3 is CASSTRLTGNTEAFF. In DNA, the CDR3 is TGTGCCAGCAGCACCCGCTTGACAGGGAACACTGAAGCTTTCTTT.

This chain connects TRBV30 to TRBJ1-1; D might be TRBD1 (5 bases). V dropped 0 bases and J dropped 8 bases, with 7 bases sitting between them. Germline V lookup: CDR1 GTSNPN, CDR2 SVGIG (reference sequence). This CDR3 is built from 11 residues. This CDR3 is CAWSVGPEAFF. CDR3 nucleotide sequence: TGTGCCTGGAGTGTGGGACCCGAAGCTTTCTTT.

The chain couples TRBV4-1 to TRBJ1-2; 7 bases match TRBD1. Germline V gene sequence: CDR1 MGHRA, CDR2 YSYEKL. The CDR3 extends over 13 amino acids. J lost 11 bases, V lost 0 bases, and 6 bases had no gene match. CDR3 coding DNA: TGCGCCAGCAGCCAAGAGGCAGGGGGATTTTACACCTTC. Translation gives CASSQEAGGFYTF.

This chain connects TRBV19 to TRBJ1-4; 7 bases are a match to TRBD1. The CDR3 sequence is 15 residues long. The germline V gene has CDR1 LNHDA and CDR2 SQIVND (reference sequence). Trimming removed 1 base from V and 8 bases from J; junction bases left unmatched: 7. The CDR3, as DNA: TGTGCCAGTAGTATAGGAACAGGGGCTACCGAAAAACTGTTTTTT. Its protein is CASSIGTGATEKLFF.

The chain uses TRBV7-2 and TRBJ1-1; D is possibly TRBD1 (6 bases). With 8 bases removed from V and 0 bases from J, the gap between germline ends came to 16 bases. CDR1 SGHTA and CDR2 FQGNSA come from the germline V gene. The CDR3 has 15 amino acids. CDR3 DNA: TGTGCCAGCCACCCCACGGACAGACTGAACACTGAAGCTTTCTTT. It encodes CASHPTDRLNTEAFF.

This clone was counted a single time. CDR3 sequence reads: CASSPQGGGQPQHF. As DNA, the CDR3 is TGTGCCAGCAGCCCACAGGGTGGCGGGCAGCCCCAGCATTTT. The chain is built from TRBV3-1 (or the pseudogene TRBV3-2) and TRBJ1-5; tentative D call: TRBD1 (6 bases). This CDR3 is 14 amino acids long. V was cut by 4 bases and J by 7 bases, with 14 bases left in between. CDR1 is LGHDT, CDR2 YNNKEL, per germline (reference sequence).

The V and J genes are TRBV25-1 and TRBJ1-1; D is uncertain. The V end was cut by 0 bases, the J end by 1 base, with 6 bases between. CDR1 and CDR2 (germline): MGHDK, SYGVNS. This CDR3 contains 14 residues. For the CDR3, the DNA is TGTGCCAGCAGTGAATATTTCGGGAACACTGAAGCTTTCTTT. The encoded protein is CASSEYFGNTEAFF.

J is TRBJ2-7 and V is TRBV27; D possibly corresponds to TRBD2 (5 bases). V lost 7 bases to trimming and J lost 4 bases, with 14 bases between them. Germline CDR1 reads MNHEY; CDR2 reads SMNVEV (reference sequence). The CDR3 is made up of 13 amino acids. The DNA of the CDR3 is TGTGCCAGCACAAGCGGCCCTAGGTACGAGCAGTACTTC. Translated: CASTSGPRYEQYF.

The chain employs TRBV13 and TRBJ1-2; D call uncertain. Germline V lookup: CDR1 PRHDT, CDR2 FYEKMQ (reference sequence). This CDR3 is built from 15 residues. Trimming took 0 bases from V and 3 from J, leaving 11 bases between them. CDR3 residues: CASSLGWEEDYGYTF. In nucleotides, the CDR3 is TGTGCCAGCAGCTTAGGCTGGGAAGAGGACTATGGCTACACCTTC.

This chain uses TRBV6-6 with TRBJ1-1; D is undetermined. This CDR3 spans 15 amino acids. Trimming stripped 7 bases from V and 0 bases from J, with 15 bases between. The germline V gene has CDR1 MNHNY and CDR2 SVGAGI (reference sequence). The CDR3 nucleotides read TGTGCCAGCATACACTCGGGAGGGATGAACACTGAAGCTTTCTTT. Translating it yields CASIHSGGMNTEAFF.

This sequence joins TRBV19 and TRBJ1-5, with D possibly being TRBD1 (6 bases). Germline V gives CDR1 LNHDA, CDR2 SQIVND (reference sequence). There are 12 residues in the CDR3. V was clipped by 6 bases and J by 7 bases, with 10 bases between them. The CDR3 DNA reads TGTGCCAGTAGACAGGGTGAGCAGCCCCAGCATTTT. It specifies CASRQGEQPQHF.

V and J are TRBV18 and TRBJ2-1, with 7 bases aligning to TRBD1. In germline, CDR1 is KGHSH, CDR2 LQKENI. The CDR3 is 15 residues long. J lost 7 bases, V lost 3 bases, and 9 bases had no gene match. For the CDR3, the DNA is TGTGCCAGCTCACCCTCCGCGACAGGGAATAATGAGCAGTTCTTC. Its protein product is CASSPSATGNNEQFF.

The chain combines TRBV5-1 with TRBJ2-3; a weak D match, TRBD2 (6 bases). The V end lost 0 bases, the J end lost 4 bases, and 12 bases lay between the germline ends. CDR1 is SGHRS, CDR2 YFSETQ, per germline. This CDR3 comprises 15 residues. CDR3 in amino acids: CASSLEGLKADTQYF. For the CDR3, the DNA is TGCGCCAGCAGCTTGGAGGGACTCAAGGCAGATACGCAGTATTTT. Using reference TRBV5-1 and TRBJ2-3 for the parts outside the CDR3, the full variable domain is KAGVTQTPRYLIKTRGQQVTLSCSPISGHRSVSWYQQTPGQGLQFLFEYFSETQRNKGNFPGRFSGRQFSNSRSEMNVSTLELGDSALYLCASSLEGLKADTQYFGPGTRLTVL.

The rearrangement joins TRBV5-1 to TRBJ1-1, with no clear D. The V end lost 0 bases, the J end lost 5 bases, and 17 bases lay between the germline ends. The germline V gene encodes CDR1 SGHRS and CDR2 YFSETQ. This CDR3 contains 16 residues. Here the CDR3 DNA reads TGCGCCAGCAGCTTGGTGGGAGTTACCACTGGGACTGAAGCTTTCTTT. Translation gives CASSLVGVTTGTEAFF.

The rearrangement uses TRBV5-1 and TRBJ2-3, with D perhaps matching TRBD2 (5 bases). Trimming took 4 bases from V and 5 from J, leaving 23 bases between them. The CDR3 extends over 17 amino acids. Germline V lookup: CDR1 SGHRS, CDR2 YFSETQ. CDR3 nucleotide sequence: TGCGCCAGCAGCAGGTACTCCGGGGTCCTGTCCGGAGATACGCAGTATTTT. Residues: CASSRYSGVLSGDTQYF. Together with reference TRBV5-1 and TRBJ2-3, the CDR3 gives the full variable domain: KAGVTQTPRYLIKTRGQQVTLSCSPISGHRSVSWYQQTPGQGLQFLFEYFSETQRNKGNFPGRFSGRQFSNSRSEMNVSTLELGDSALYLCASSRYSGVLSGDTQYFGPGTRLTVL.

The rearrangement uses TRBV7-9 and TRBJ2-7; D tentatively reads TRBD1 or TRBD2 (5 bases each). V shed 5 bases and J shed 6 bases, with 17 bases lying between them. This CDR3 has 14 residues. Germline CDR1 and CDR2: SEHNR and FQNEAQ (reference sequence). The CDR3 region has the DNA TGTGCCAGCAGCCCGGGGCCCGGTATAGGCGAGCAGTACTTC. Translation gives CASSPGPGIGEQYF.

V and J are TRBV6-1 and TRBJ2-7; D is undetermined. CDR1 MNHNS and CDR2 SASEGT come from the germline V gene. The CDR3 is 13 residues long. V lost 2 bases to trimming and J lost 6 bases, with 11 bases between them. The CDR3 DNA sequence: TGTGCCAGCAGTGAATTTGGTGGGCTCGAGCAGTACTTC. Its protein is CASSEFGGLEQYF.

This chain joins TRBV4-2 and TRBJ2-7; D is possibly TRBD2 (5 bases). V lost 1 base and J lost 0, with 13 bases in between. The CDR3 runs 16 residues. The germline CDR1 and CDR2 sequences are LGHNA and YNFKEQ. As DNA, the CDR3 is TGTGCCAGCAGCCAAGCTGCGGGCGAGAGCTCCTACGAGCAGTACTTC. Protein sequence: CASSQAAGESSYEQYF.

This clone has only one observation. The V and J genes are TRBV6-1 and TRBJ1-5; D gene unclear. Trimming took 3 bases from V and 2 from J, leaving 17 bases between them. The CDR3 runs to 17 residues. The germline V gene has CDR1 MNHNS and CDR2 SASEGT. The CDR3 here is CASSDGPNRRGNQPQHF. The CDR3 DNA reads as TGTGCCAGCAGTGACGGGCCCAACAGAAGGGGCAATCAGCCCCAGCATTTT.

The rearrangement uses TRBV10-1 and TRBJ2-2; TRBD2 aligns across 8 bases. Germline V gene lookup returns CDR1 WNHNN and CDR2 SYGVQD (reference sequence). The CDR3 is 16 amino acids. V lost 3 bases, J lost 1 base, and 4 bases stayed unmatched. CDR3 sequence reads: CASSDSTSGNTGELFF. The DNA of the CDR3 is TGCGCCAGCAGTGATAGCACTAGCGGGAACACCGGGGAGCTGTTTTTT.

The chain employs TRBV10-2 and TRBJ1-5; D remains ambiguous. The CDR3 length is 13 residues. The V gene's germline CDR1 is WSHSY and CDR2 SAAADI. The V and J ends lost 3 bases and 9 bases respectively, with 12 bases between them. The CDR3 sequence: CASSEQSRGPQHF. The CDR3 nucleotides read TGCGCCAGCAGTGAACAGTCCCGCGGGCCCCAGCATTTT.

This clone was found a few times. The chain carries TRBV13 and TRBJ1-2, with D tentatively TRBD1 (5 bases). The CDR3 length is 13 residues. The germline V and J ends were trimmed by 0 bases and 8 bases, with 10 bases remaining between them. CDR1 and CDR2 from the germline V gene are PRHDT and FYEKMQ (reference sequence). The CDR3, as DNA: TGTGCCAGCAGCTTAGGATTCCGGGGCGGCTACACCTTC. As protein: CASSLGFRGGYTF.

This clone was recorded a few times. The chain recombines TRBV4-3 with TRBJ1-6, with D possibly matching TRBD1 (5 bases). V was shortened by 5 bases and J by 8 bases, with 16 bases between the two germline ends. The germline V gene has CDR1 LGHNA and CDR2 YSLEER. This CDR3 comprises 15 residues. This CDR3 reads CASSYGTPGDSPLHF. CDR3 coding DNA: TGCGCCAGCAGCTATGGGACTCCGGGCGATTCACCCCTCCACTTT.

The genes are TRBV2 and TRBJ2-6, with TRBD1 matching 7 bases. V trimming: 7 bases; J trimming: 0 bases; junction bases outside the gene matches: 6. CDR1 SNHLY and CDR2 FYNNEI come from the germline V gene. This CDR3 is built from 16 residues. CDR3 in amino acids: CASKRQGPSGANVLTF. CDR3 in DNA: TGTGCCAGCAAAAGACAGGGACCCTCTGGGGCCAACGTCCTGACTTTC.